A selection of T cell receptor beta chains follows, all from one sample in a study of blood T cell repertoires in COVID-19. The method was immunoSEQ multiplex PCR; TCRdb's version includes in-frame clones alone and lacks a portion of them. The table has about 200,000 clones, roughly 86% seen once. Sample: PBMCs or T cells enriched from blood (not recorded which). The receptors derive from a man between 35 and 55 years old with acute COVID-19. CDR3s include the opening cysteine and the closing phenylalanine or tryptophan. A D gene is named only where the DNA matches it firmly. Not all rows give a size; the values are once, few, many and, for expanded clones, a class.

d_call,j_call,clone_size,v_call,cdr3_aa,cdr3_nt
TRBD2,TRBJ2-3,-,TRBV9,CASSVHRVASGKADTQYF,TGTGCCAGCAGCGTTCACAGGGTTGCTAGCGGGAAAGCAGATACGCAGTATTTT
TRBD2,TRBJ2-5,-,TRBV7-2,CASSNGALLANLQETQYF,TGTGCCAGCAGCAACGGAGCATTACTAGCGAACCTCCAAGAGACCCAGTACTTC
TRBD1,TRBJ2-3,-,TRBV15,CATSRRDRGPDTQYF,TGTGCCACCAGCAGACGGGACAGGGGCCCAGATACGCAGTATTTT
-,TRBJ2-5,-,TRBV6-5,CASSYSVGGQETQYF,TGTGCCAGCAGTTACTCAGTAGGGGGTCAAGAGACCCAGTACTTC
TRBD2,TRBJ2-2,-,TRBV6-5,CASSYLAGGPPGELFF,TGTGCCAGCAGTTACTTAGCGGGAGGCCCCCCCGGGGAGCTGTTTTTT
-,TRBJ2-7,-,TRBV28,CASRDTYYEQYF,TGTGCCAGCCGGGACACCTACTACGAGCAGTACTTC
-,TRBJ1-1,-,TRBV5-4,CASSDGRRGTEAFF,TGTGCCAGCAGCGACGGACGGAGGGGCACTGAAGCTTTCTTT
-,TRBJ2-1,-,TRBV12-5,CASGPPDSSYNEQFF,TGTGCTAGTGGCCCCCCGGACTCATCCTACAATGAGCAGTTCTTC
-,TRBJ1-2,-,TRBV7-2,CASSSTGLAYGYTF,TGTGCCAGCAGTTCCACAGGGTTGGCCTATGGCTACACCTTC
TRBD1,TRBJ1-1,-,TRBV28,CASKTGDLNTEAFF,TGTGCCAGCAAGACAGGGGACCTGAACACTGAAGCTTTCTTT
TRBD1,TRBJ1-4,-,TRBV28,CASRTGGTTNEKLFF,TGTGCCAGCAGAACAGGGGGGACAACTAATGAAAAACTGTTTTTT
-,TRBJ1-5,-,TRBV29-1,CSAFGGAGQPQHF,TGCAGCGCGTTTGGGGGCGCGGGTCAGCCCCAGCATTTT
-,TRBJ2-1,-,TRBV18,CASSPLGSEQFF,TGTGCCAGCTCACCACTGGGTAGCGAGCAGTTCTTC
TRBD1,TRBJ2-7,-,TRBV5-1,CASSRGTGGYEQYF,TGCGCCAGCAGCCGAGGGACAGGGGGCTACGAGCAGTACTTC
-,TRBJ1-4,once,TRBV6-5,CASRIVGEALFF,TGTGCCAGCAGGATAGTTGGGGAGGCACTGTTTTTT
-,TRBJ1-5,-,TRBV3-1/TRBV3-2,CASSQSRSLNQPQHF,TGTGCCAGCAGCCAAAGTCGGAGCCTGAATCAGCCCCAGCATTTT
-,TRBJ1-4,-,TRBV20-1,CSAIDRLTTNEKLFF,TGCAGTGCTATTGACAGGCTTACAACTAATGAAAAACTGTTTTTT
-,TRBJ1-2,-,TRBV12-3/TRBV12-4,CATNHGYTF,TGTGCTACAAATCATGGCTACACCTTC
TRBD1,TRBJ1-2,-,TRBV6-5,CASTPGGTNGYTF,TGTGCCAGCACCCCAGGGGGCACTAATGGCTACACCTTC
TRBD1,TRBJ2-5,-,TRBV11-3,CASSLGTGGSETQYF,TGTGCCAGCAGCTTAGGGACAGGGGGCTCGGAGACCCAGTACTTC
-,TRBJ2-5,-,TRBV5-6,CASSLGAGGLTQYF,TGTGCCAGCAGCTTGGGGGCAGGGGGGCTGACCCAGTACTTC
-,TRBJ1-2,-,TRBV3-1/TRBV3-2,CASSQAGYANYGYTF,TGTGCCAGCAGCCAAGCAGGGTACGCTAACTATGGCTACACCTTC
-,TRBJ1-2,-,TRBV7-9,CASSLAGAGYTF,TGTGCCAGCAGCTTAGCGGGGGCTGGCTACACCTTC
-,TRBJ2-3,few,TRBV18,CASSPPAGRGADTQYF,TGTGCCAGCTCACCACCGGCAGGCAGGGGGGCAGATACGCAGTATTTT
-,TRBJ2-1,-,TRBV11-2,CASSKFRGMTYNEQFF,TGTGCCAGCAGCAAGTTCAGGGGAATGACCTACAATGAGCAGTTCTTC
-,TRBJ2-7,few,TRBV9,CASSPWVSGLSYEQYF,TGTGCCAGCAGCCCCTGGGTTAGCGGTCTCTCCTACGAGCAGTACTTC
TRBD2,TRBJ2-1,few,TRBV7-2,CASSPPGLAGINEQFF,TGTGCCAGCAGCCCCCCAGGACTAGCGGGAATCAATGAGCAGTTCTTC
-,TRBJ2-7,-,TRBV24-1,CATSDGPLTYEQYF,TGTGCCACCAGTGATGGGCCCCTCACCTACGAGCAGTACTTC
TRBD2,TRBJ2-7,-,TRBV11-3,CASSVSGSFEQYF,TGTGCCAGCAGCGTTAGCGGGTCGTTCGAGCAGTACTTC
-,TRBJ2-2,-,TRBV28,CASSLLSGAGELFF,TGTGCCAGCAGCCTCCTGTCGGGAGCCGGGGAGCTGTTTTTT
-,TRBJ1-5,-,TRBV6-1,CASSEATENQPQHF,TGTGCCAGCAGTGAAGCTACTGAAAATCAGCCCCAGCATTTT
-,TRBJ1-1,once,TRBV7-3,CASSKTWYTEAFF,TGTGCCAGCAGCAAGACTTGGTACACTGAAGCTTTCTTT
-,TRBJ1-2,-,TRBV30,CAWTPGRLSYTF,TGTGCCTGGACCCCAGGGCGACTTTCCTACACCTTC
-,TRBJ1-2,once,TRBV6-1,CASSEQGNYGYTF,TGTGCCAGCAGTGAACAGGGTAACTATGGCTACACCTTC
TRBD1,TRBJ2-1,-,TRBV23-1,CASSPGQVHNEQFF,TGCGCCAGCAGTCCCGGACAGGTCCACAATGAGCAGTTCTTC
-,TRBJ1-2,-,TRBV5-4,CASSQTRDGYTF,TGTGCCAGCAGCCAAACTCGAGATGGCTACACCTTC
TRBD1,TRBJ1-1,-,TRBV29-1,CSVGGVFRDRGTDTEAFF,TGCAGCGTTGGGGGCGTGTTCCGGGACAGGGGTACTGACACTGAAGCTTTCTTT
TRBD1,TRBJ1-4,-,TRBV19,CASSADRLNEKLFF,TGTGCCAGTAGTGCGGACAGGCTAAATGAAAAACTGTTTTTT
-,TRBJ2-3,-,TRBV19,CASSIRLQSTDTQYF,TGTGCCAGTAGTATCCGTCTACAGAGCACAGATACGCAGTATTTT
-,TRBJ2-1,-,TRBV11-2,CASSTTGNSYNEQFF,TGTGCCAGCAGCACCACAGGGAATTCCTACAATGAGCAGTTCTTC
-,TRBJ2-7,once,TRBV5-1,CASSLVVVESEDEQYF,TGCGCCAGCAGCTTGGTGGTCGTCGAGAGCGAGGATGAGCAGTACTTC
-,TRBJ1-3,-,TRBV4-1,CASSQVDTIYF,TGCGCCAGCAGCCAAGTAGACACCATATATTTT
-,TRBJ1-5,once,TRBV28,CASIPRGVGEPQHF,TGTGCCAGCATTCCACGGGGGGTAGGGGAGCCCCAGCATTTT
TRBD1,TRBJ1-2,-,TRBV28,CASSSGQGNYGYTF,TGTGCCAGCAGTTCCGGACAGGGGAACTATGGCTACACCTTC
-,TRBJ1-4,few,TRBV5-1,CASSLAGNEKLFF,TGCGCCAGCAGCTTGGCGGGGAATGAAAAACTGTTTTTT
TRBD1,TRBJ2-1,-,TRBV11-3,CASSAGDRGYNEQFF,TGTGCCAGCAGCGCGGGGGACAGGGGCTACAATGAGCAGTTCTTC
-,TRBJ2-7,-,TRBV5-5,CASTLDNTYEQYF,TGTGCCAGCACCCTGGACAACACCTACGAGCAGTACTTC